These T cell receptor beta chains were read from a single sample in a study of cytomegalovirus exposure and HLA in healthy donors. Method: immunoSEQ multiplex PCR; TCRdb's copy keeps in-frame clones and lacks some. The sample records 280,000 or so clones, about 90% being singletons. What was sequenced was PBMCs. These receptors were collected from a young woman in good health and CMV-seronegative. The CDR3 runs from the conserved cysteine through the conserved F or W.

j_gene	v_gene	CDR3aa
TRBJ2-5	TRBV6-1	CASSEMASGGIYQETQYF
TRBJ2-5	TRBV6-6	CASIGQNQETQYF
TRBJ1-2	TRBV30	CAWSVLGFYGYTF
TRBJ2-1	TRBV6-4	CASSQTSGGASEQFF
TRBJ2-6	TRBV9	CASSVGASDRAGANVLTF
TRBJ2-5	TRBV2	CASTVSTVQETQYF
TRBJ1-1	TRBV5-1	CASSLRQGGTEAFF
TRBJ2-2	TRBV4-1	CASSKQGSTGELFF
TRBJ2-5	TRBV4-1	CASSQESLAGASQETQYF
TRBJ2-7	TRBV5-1	CASSRTSLAGDYEQYF
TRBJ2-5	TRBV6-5	CASSLRETQYF
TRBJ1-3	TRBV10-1	CASSEGLSGNTIYF
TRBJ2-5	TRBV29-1	CSVELALGETQYF
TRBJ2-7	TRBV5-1	CASSNGQGGSGEQYF
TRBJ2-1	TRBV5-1	CASSLADSVGGVRDEQFF
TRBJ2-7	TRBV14	CASSHDAGRADEQYF
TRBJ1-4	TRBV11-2	CASSVQGHNEKLFF
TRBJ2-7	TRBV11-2	CASSLGQGPSYEQYF
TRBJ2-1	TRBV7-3	CASSSNPGGTSNEQFF
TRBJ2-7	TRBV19	CASTPGQGNYEQYF
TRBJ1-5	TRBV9	CASRPVDQPQHF
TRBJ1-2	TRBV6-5	CASSSSRDFLDGYTF
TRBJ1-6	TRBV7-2	CASSLVLGRGNSPLHF
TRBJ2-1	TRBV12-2	CASRLPGPSSYNEQFF
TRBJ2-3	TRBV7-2	CASSLVAGGTQYF
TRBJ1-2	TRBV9	CASSVVAGHGYTF